These T cell receptor beta chains were read from a single sample in a study of blood T cells in healthy people across ages. MiXCR was run by TCRdb on the 5' RACE reads, yielding one entry per CDR3 protein. Of 650,000 to 1,000,000 distinct CDR3 sequences in the sample, about 37% were seen once. Material: blood. These receptors came from a man younger than 30 in good health. The CDR3 runs from the conserved cysteine through the conserved F or W. A D gene is named only where the DNA matches it firmly. Not all rows give a size; the values are once, few, many and, for expanded clones, a class.

v_call	clone_size	d_call	j_call	cdr3_nt	cdr3_aa
TRBV7-9	many	NA	TRBJ2-3	TGTGCCAGCAGCTCAGAGGCATGGGGGCCTCATACGGCAGATACGCAGTATTTT	CASSSEAWGPHTADTQYF
TRBV29-1	NA	NA	TRBJ1-1	TGCAGCGTTGTGAGGGGAGCGAACACTGAAGCTTTCTTT	CSVVRGANTEAFF
TRBV11-1	NA	NA	TRBJ2-7	TGTGCCAGCAGTTCGGGGATAGACTACGAGCAGTACTTC	CASSSGIDYEQYF
TRBV29-1	many	NA	TRBJ2-6	TGCAGCGTCTTCAGTGGGTTAGGCTCTGGGGCCAACGTCCTGACTTTC	CSVFSGLGSGANVLTF
TRBV20-1	NA	TRBD1	TRBJ1-6	TGCAGTGCTAGAGAATCAGGGGGCAGATCACCCCTCCACTTT	CSARESGGRSPLHF
TRBV3-1	NA	TRBD2	TRBJ2-3	TGTGCCAGCAGCCCTGGACTAGGCCAAGATACGCAGTATTTT	CASSPGLGQDTQYF
TRBV12-3/TRBV12-4	many	NA	TRBJ2-7	TGTGCCAGCAGCTATACAGGGTCCTACGAGCAGTACTTC	CASSYTGSYEQYF
TRBV2	many	NA	TRBJ2-5	TGTGCCAGCAGGCCACCTAGACAGGGACTGGACTGGGAGACCCAGTACTTC	CASRPPRQGLDWETQYF
TRBV15	once	NA	TRBJ2-6	TGTGCCACCAGCAGAGATTTTGGGCTCCCTGGGGCCAACGTCCTGACTTTC	CATSRDFGLPGANVLTF
TRBV12-3/TRBV12-4	NA	NA	TRBJ2-6	TGTGCCAGCAGCCTATCCGTGAGAATGGCTGGTCCTGGGGCCAACGTCCTGACTTTC	CASSLSVRMAGPGANVLTF
TRBV5-1	many	NA	TRBJ2-7	TGCGCCAGCAGCTTGGTTTCACAGGAATTCTACGAGCAGTACTTC	CASSLVSQEFYEQYF
TRBV7-9	NA	NA	TRBJ1-2	TGTGCCAGCAGCATCGTGGAGGCAAATGGAGGCTACACCTTC	CASSIVEANGGYTF
TRBV5-1	few	NA	TRBJ2-6	TGCGCCAGCAGCTTAGAAGGAACTGGGGCCAACGTCCTGACTTTC	CASSLEGTGANVLTF
TRBV6-2/TRBV6-3	many	NA	TRBJ2-3	TGTGCCAGCAGTCCCTTCAGGGACCCCCCTACAGATACGCAGTATTTT	CASSPFRDPPTDTQYF
TRBV5-5	NA	NA	TRBJ2-2	TGTGCCAGCAGCTTGAGCGTGGTAGGGGCCGGGGAGCTGTTTTTT	CASSLSVVGAGELFF
TRBV15	few	NA	TRBJ1-2	TGTGCCACCTTTACAGTTAGCTATGGCTACACCTTC	CATFTVSYGYTF
TRBV24-1	NA	NA	TRBJ1-2	TGTGCCACCAGTGATCCGGACGGACTCTATGGCTACACCTTC	CATSDPDGLYGYTF
TRBV4-3	NA	NA	TRBJ1-5	TGCGCCAGCAGCCAAGAGCTGGGTAATCAGCCCCAGCATTTT	CASSQELGNQPQHF
TRBV5-1	many	TRBD2	TRBJ2-7	TGCGCCAGCAGCTGGACTAGCGGGGGAGCCAGGAGCTCCTACGAGCAGTACTTC	CASSWTSGGARSSYEQYF
TRBV5-6	NA	NA	TRBJ2-5	TGTGCCAGCAGCTCCGGGACACCAGAGACCCAGTACTTC	CASSSGTPETQYF
TRBV4-1	NA	TRBD1	TRBJ1-2	TGCGCCAGCAGCCAGGGGGACAGAACTAACTATGGCTACACCTTC	CASSQGDRTNYGYTF
TRBV2	few	NA	TRBJ1-5	TGTGCCAGCAGCCCCTCTCAGGGCTATCAGCCCCAGCATTTT	CASSPSQGYQPQHF